The text below deals with one T cell receptor (beta chain). The sample belongs to a study of CD4 T cells in relation to SARS-CoV-2 and coronaviruses. The germline CDR1 and CDR2 sequences are SEHNR and FQNEAQ (reference sequence). The CDR3 totals 15 residues. With 2 bases removed from V and 0 bases from J, the gap between germline ends came to 8 bases. Profiled with immunoSEQ multiplex PCR; TCRdb holds only in-frame clones, not every one. The sample holds 65,000 or so clones, roughly 93% seen once. The unexposed donors gave CD4+ T cells in about 2010-2019, prior to COVID-19. Sequences were obtained from naive CD4+ T cells from PBMCs. Subset reported: naive CD4+ T cells isolated by negative enrichment. The rearrangement uses TRBV7-9 and TRBJ2-1; D call uncertain. The clonotype was recovered from a human donor in good health. CDR3 sequence reads: CASSLWPSSYNEQFF. The CDR3 DNA sequence: TGTGCCAGCAGCTTATGGCCTAGCTCCTACAATGAGCAGTTCTTC.